This TCR beta chain was observed in a study of T cell responses to AZD1222 COVID-19 vaccine. Study results and limitations: Donors were chiefly white British, with a greater number of females, and clonal diversity was perhaps underestimated. Dominant at 160-218 and 743-854, vaccine-associated CD4 TCRs also spanned spike.

As to this clone: Its target is unknown.

CDR3 length: 15 residues. V was shortened by 0 bases and J by 6 bases, with 12 bases between the two germline ends. Germline assignment: CDR1 SGDLS and CDR2 YYNGEE. Sequenced by immunoSEQ multiplex PCR; TCRdb stores in-frame clones only, minus some. The table records roughly 110,000 clones, roughly 87% of them present only once. The sample consisted of peripheral blood, taken 28 days after the second AZD1222 dose. The chain carries TRBV9 and TRBJ2-2; D gene ambiguous. The sequence derives from an adult who received the AZD1222 COVID-19 vaccine. The CDR3 spells CASSVASHVSGELFF. As DNA, the CDR3 is TGTGCCAGCAGCGTAGCTTCCCACGTGTCCGGGGAGCTGTTTTTT.